A selection of T cell receptor beta chains follows, all from one sample in a study of T cells after yellow fever vaccination. In TCRdb, the 5' RACE reads were re-called with MiXCR into one record per CDR3 protein. The profile shows more than 300,000 distinct CDR3 sequences, approximately 11% of them singletons. Sample: CD4+ T cells sorted from PBMCs, taken 45 days after the yellow fever booster vaccination. Receptor source: a man aged 18 to 29 who received the YFV17D yellow fever vaccine. The CDR3 runs from the conserved cysteine through the conserved F or W. Fields, in order: V gene, CDR3 length, clone size, D gene, J gene, CDR3 DNA, CDR3 protein. D genes are given only for firm matches. Part of the rows lack a size; the others show once, few, many or a class for expanded clones.

v_gene: TRBV6-2/TRBV6-3
len: 13
abundance: many
d_gene: -
j_gene: TRBJ2-7
CDR3nt: TGTGCCAGCAGTGAAGTCAACCTCTACGAGCAGTACTTC
CDR3aa: CASSEVNLYEQYF

v_gene: TRBV4-2
len: 18
abundance: -
d_gene: TRBD1
j_gene: TRBJ1-2
CDR3nt: TGTGCCAGCAGCCAAGACACTCTCCAGGGGGCGGGTAACTATGGCTACACCTTC
CDR3aa: CASSQDTLQGAGNYGYTF

v_gene: TRBV5-1
len: 15
abundance: many
d_gene: -
j_gene: TRBJ1-5
CDR3nt: TGCGCCAGCAGCATCGATGGGGTTGATAATCAGCCCCAGCATTTT
CDR3aa: CASSIDGVDNQPQHF

v_gene: TRBV12-3/TRBV12-4
len: 15
abundance: -
d_gene: -
j_gene: TRBJ1-2
CDR3nt: TGTGCCAGCAGTTTGGAGGGCCCTTTGAGACCCCACTACACCTTC
CDR3aa: CASSLEGPLRPHYTF

v_gene: TRBV12-3/TRBV12-4
len: 17
abundance: few
d_gene: -
j_gene: TRBJ1-2
CDR3nt: TGTGCCAGCAGTTTAGAGTTGGATGCCTTCCAGGGAGGCGGCTACACCTTC
CDR3aa: CASSLELDAFQGGGYTF

v_gene: TRBV3-1
len: 13
abundance: -
d_gene: TRBD1
j_gene: TRBJ1-2
CDR3nt: TGTGCCAGCAGCCTAACAGGGGGAGGCGGCTACACCTTC
CDR3aa: CASSLTGGGGYTF

v_gene: TRBV25-1
len: 15
abundance: -
d_gene: TRBD1
j_gene: TRBJ2-5
CDR3nt: TGTGCCAGCAGTCCCACGGACAGGGGGGAAGAGACCCAGTACTTC
CDR3aa: CASSPTDRGEETQYF

v_gene: TRBV5-1
len: 16
abundance: few
d_gene: TRBD1
j_gene: TRBJ2-5
CDR3nt: TGCGCCAGCAGCTTGTCAGGGGGAGTAATCCAAGAGACCCAGTACTTC
CDR3aa: CASSLSGGVIQETQYF

v_gene: TRBV29-1
len: 13
abundance: once
d_gene: -
j_gene: TRBJ2-6
CDR3nt: TGCAGCGCCCAGGGTTCTGGGGCCAACGTCCTGACTTTC
CDR3aa: CSAQGSGANVLTF

v_gene: TRBV5-4
len: 15
abundance: -
d_gene: TRBD2
j_gene: TRBJ2-1
CDR3nt: TGTGCCAGCCGTGTGACCGGACTAGCGGGGGCGGAGCAGTTCTTC
CDR3aa: CASRVTGLAGAEQFF

v_gene: TRBV20-1
len: 15
abundance: few
d_gene: -
j_gene: TRBJ1-2
CDR3nt: TGCAGTGCTAGGGACCCGACCGGGGGAATTTATGGCTACACCTTC
CDR3aa: CSARDPTGGIYGYTF

v_gene: TRBV6-2/TRBV6-3
len: 13
abundance: many
d_gene: -
j_gene: TRBJ1-5
CDR3nt: TGTGCCAGCAGTTACTCCGAGGCCCGACCCCAGCATTTT
CDR3aa: CASSYSEARPQHF

v_gene: TRBV19
len: 16
abundance: -
d_gene: -
j_gene: TRBJ2-4
CDR3nt: TGTGCCAGTAGTAAGGGGTTCAGGGAGGCCAAAAACATTCAGTACTTC
CDR3aa: CASSKGFREAKNIQYF

v_gene: TRBV6-1
len: 13
abundance: few
d_gene: -
j_gene: TRBJ1-2
CDR3nt: TGTGCCAGCAGTGAGTCATCTAGAGGTGGCTACACCTTC
CDR3aa: CASSESSRGGYTF

v_gene: TRBV7-2
len: 16
abundance: few
d_gene: -
j_gene: TRBJ2-2
CDR3nt: TGTGCCAGCAGCTTAGTACCCGGGGGCCCCACCGGGGAGCTGTTTTTT
CDR3aa: CASSLVPGGPTGELFF

v_gene: TRBV6-6
len: 14
abundance: many
d_gene: -
j_gene: TRBJ1-1
CDR3nt: TGTGCCAGCGAAGAGCTGACATTGAACACTGAAGCTTTCTTT
CDR3aa: CASEELTLNTEAFF

v_gene: TRBV18
len: 14
abundance: -
d_gene: -
j_gene: TRBJ2-2
CDR3nt: TGTGCCAGCTCGCGATCTCCGAACACCGGGGAGCTGTTTTTT
CDR3aa: CASSRSPNTGELFF

v_gene: TRBV3-1
len: 15
abundance: -
d_gene: -
j_gene: TRBJ1-5
CDR3nt: TGTGCCAGCAGCCAAGATTTTACGTCGGCTCAGCCCCAGCATTTT
CDR3aa: CASSQDFTSAQPQHF

v_gene: TRBV7-3
len: 15
abundance: few
d_gene: -
j_gene: TRBJ1-1
CDR3nt: TGTGCCAGCAGCTCCGGCACAGGGAGAAGCACTGAAGCTTTCTTT
CDR3aa: CASSSGTGRSTEAFF

v_gene: TRBV18
len: 16
abundance: many
d_gene: TRBD1
j_gene: TRBJ2-1
CDR3nt: TGTGCCAGCTCACCACCGACAGGGGGCTCGTACAATGAGCAGTTCTTC
CDR3aa: CASSPPTGGSYNEQFF

v_gene: TRBV12-3/TRBV12-4
len: 14
abundance: many
d_gene: -
j_gene: TRBJ2-7
CDR3nt: TGTGCCAGCACCCGCTCAGGAGCTTCCTACGAGCAGTACTTC
CDR3aa: CASTRSGASYEQYF

v_gene: TRBV14
len: 15
abundance: few
d_gene: TRBD1
j_gene: TRBJ1-1
CDR3nt: TGTGCCAGCAGCCACGTCCGGGACAGGGGCACTGAAGCTTTCTTT
CDR3aa: CASSHVRDRGTEAFF